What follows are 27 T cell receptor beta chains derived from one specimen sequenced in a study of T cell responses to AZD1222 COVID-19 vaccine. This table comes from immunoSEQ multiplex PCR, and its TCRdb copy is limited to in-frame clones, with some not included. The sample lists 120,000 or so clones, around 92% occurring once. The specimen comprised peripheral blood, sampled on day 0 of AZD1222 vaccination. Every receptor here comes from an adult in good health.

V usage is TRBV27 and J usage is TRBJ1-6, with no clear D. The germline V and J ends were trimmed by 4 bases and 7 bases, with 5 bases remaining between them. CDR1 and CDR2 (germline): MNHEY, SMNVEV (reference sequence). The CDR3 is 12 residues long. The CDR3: CASSSGNSPLHF. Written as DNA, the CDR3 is TGTGCCAGCAGTTCCGGAAATTCACCCCTCCACTTT.

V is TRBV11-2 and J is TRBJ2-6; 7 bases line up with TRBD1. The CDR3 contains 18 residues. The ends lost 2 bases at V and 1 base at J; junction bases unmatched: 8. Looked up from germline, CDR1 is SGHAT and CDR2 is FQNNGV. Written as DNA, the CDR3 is TGTGCCAGCAGCTTACTGAAGACAGGGCTTTCTGGGGCCAACGTCCTGACTTTC. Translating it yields CASSLLKTGLSGANVLTF.

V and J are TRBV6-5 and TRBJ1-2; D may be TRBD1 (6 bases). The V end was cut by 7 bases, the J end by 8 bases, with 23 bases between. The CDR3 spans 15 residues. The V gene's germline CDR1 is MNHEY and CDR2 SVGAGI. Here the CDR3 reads CASKAASGGVQGYTF. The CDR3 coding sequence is TGTGCCAGCAAGGCCGCATCGGGGGGCGTCCAGGGCTACACCTTC.

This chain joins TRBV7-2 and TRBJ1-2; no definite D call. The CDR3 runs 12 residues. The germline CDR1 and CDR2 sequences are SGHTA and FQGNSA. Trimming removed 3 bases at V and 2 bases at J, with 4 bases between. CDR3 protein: CASSFPNYGYTF. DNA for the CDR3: TGTGCCAGCAGCTTCCCCAACTATGGCTACACCTTC.

The CDR3 reads CAWDRAPYGYTF. The CDR3 region has the DNA TGTGCATGGGACAGGGCGCCCTATGGCTACACCTTC. The genes are TRBV30 and TRBJ1-2, with 9 bases fitting TRBD1. The CDR3 runs 12 residues. Germline V gene lookup returns CDR1 GTSNPN and CDR2 SVGIG (reference sequence).

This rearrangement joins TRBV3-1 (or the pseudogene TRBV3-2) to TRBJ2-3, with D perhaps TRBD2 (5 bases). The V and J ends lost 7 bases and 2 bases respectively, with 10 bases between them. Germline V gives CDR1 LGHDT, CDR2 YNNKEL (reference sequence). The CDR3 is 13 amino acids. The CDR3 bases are TGTGCCAGCACACGGAGGCTCACAGATACGCAGTATTTT. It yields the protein CASTRRLTDTQYF.

CDR3 residues: CASSLTSTGGIYTF. In DNA, the CDR3 is TGTGCCAGCAGTCTCACCTCCACGGGGGGGATCTACACCTTC. J is TRBJ1-2 and V is TRBV6-5, with D possibly matching TRBD1 (5 bases). Germline-derived CDR1 and CDR2 are MNHEY and SVGAGI. The CDR3 extends over 14 amino acids. Deletions cut 5 bases from V and 10 bases from J, with 20 bases between.

DNA of the CDR3: TGTGCCAGCAGTTCGGACAGGGAGGCCCCCTACGAGCAGTACTTC. This encodes CASSSDREAPYEQYF. The chain uses TRBV28 and TRBJ2-7, with 8 bases matching TRBD1. Germline V gives CDR1 MDHEN, CDR2 SYDVKM. The CDR3 is 15 residues long. The ends lost 4 bases at V and 2 bases at J; junction bases unmatched: 7.

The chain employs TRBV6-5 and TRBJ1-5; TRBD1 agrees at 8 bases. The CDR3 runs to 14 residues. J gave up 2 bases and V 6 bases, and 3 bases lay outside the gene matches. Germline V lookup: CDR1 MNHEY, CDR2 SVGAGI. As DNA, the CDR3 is TGTGCCAGCAGACTGACAGGGGGCAATCAGCCCCAGCATTTT. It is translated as CASRLTGGNQPQHF.

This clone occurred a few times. The CDR3 reads CASDPGLARFGELFF. The CDR3 DNA sequence: TGTGCCAGCGATCCGGGACTAGCGAGATTCGGGGAGCTGTTTTTT. This chain links TRBV6-5 with TRBJ2-2; 10 positions agree with TRBD2. V lost 8 bases, J lost 7 bases, and 10 bases stayed unmatched. Germline V gene data show CDR1 as MNHEY and CDR2 as SVGAGI. The CDR3 has 15 amino acids.

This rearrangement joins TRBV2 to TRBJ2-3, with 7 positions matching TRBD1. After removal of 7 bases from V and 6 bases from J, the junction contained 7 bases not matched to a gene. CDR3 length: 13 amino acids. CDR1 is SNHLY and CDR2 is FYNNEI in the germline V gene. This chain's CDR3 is CASKERGGDTQYF. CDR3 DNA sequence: TGTGCCAGCAAGGAGAGAGGGGGCGATACGCAGTATTTT.

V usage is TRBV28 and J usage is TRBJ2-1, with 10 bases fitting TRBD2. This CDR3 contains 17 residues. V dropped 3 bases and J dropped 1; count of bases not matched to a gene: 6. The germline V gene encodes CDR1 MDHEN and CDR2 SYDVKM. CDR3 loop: CASSLPLAGASYNEQFF. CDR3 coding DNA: TGTGCCAGCAGTTTGCCCCTAGCGGGGGCTTCCTACAATGAGCAGTTCTTC. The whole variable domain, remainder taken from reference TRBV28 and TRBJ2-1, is DVKVTQSSRYLVKRTGEKVFLECVQDMDHENMFWYRQDPGLGLRLIYFSYDVKMKEKGDIPEGYSVSREKKERFSLILESASTNQTSMYLCASSLPLAGASYNEQFFGPGTRLTVL.

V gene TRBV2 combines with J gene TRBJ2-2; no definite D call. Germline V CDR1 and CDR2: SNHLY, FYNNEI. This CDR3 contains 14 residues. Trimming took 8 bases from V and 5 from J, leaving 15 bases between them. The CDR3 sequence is CASRTTASTGELFF. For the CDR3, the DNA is TGTGCCAGCCGGACCACCGCATCTACCGGGGAGCTGTTTTTT.

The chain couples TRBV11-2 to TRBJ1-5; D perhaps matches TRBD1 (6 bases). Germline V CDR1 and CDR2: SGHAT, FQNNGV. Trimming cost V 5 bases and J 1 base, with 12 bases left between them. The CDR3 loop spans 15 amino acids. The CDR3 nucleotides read TGTGCCAGCAGCGGAGGGGGGGACAGCAATCAGCCCCAGCATTTT. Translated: CASSGGGDSNQPQHF.

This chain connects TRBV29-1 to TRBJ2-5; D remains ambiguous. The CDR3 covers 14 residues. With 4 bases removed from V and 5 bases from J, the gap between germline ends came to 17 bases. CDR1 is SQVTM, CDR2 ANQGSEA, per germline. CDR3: CSVVGLGPGETQYF. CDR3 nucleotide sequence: TGCAGCGTTGTTGGGTTAGGGCCTGGGGAGACCCAGTACTTC.

CDR3 sequence: CASSMGQGPFNSSYEQYF. CDR3 DNA sequence: TGTGCCAGCAGTATGGGACAGGGGCCGTTCAATAGCTCCTACGAGCAGTACTTC. The chain is built from TRBV28 and TRBJ2-7; 10 bases fit TRBD1. V lost 5 bases, J lost 0 bases, and 13 bases stayed unmatched. The CDR3 loop spans 18 amino acids. Germline V CDR1 and CDR2: MDHEN, SYDVKM.

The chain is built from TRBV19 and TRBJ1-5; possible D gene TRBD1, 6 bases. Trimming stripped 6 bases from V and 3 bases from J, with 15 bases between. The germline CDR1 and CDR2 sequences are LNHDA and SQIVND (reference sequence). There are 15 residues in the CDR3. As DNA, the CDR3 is TGTGCCAGTAGCGAGGGGGACTTATTCAATCAGCCCCAGCATTTT. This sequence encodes CASSEGDLFNQPQHF.

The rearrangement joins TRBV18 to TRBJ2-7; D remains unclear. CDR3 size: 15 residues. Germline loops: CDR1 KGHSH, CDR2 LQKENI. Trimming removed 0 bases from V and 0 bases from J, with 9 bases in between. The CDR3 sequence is CASSPPLESSYEQYF. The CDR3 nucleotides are TGTGCCAGCTCACCACCGCTAGAAAGCTCCTACGAGCAGTACTTC.

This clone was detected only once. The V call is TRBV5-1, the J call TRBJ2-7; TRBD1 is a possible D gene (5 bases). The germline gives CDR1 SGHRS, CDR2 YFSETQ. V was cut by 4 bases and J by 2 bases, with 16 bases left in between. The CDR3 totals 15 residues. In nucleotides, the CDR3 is TGCGCCAGCAGCCCGAACGCGGCAGGGACCTACGAGCAGTACTTC. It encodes CASSPNAAGTYEQYF.

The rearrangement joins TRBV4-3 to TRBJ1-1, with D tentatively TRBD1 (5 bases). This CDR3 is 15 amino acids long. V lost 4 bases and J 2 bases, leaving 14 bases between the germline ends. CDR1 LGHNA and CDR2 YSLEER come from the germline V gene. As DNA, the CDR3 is TGCGCCAGCAGCCGGGGGGATCTTGGAAACACTGAAGCTTTCTTT. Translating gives CASSRGDLGNTEAFF.

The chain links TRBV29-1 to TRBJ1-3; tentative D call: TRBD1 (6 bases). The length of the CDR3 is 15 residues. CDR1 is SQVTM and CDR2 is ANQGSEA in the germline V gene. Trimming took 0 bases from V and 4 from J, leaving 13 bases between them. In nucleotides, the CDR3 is TGCAGCGTTGAAGATCGTGGCAGGGGCGGAAACACCATATATTTT. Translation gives CSVEDRGRGGNTIYF.

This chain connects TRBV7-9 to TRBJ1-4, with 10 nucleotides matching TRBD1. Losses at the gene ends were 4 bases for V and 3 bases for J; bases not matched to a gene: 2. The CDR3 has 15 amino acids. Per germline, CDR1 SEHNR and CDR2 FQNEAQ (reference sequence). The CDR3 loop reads CASSSTGGSNEKLFF. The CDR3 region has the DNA TGTGCCAGCAGCTCGACAGGGGGCTCTAATGAAAAACTGTTTTTT. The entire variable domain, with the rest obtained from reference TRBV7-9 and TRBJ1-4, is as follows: DTGVSQNPRHKITKRGQNVTFRCDPISEHNRLYWYRQTLGQGPEFLTYFQNEAQLEKSRLLSDRFSAERPKGSFSTLEIQRTEQGDSAMYLCASSSTGGSNEKLFFGSGTQLSVL.

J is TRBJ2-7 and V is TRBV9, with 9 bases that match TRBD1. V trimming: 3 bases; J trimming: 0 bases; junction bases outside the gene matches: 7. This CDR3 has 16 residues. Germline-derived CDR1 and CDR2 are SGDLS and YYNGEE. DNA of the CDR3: TGTGCCAGCAGCGGATCCCGGGACAGGGACTCCTACGAGCAGTACTTC. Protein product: CASSGSRDRDSYEQYF.

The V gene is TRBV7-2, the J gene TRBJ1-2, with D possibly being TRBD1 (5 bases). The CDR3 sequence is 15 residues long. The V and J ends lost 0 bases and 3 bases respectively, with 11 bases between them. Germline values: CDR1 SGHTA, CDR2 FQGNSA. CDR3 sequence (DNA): TGTGCCAGCAGCTTAGCAGGGGTTGGAGACTATGGCTACACCTTC. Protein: CASSLAGVGDYGYTF.

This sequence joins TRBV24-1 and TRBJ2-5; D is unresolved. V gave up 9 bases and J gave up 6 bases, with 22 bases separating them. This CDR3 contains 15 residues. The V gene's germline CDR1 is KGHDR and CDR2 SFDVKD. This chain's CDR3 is CATALTKNLFQTQYF. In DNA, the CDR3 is TGTGCCACCGCTTTGACCAAGAACCTTTTTCAGACCCAGTACTTC.

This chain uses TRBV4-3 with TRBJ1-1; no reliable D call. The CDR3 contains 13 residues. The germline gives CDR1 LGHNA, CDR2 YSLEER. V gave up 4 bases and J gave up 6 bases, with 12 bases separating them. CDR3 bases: TGCGCCAGCAGCCCTCGGGAATCGGCTGAAGCTTTCTTT. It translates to CASSPRESAEAFF.

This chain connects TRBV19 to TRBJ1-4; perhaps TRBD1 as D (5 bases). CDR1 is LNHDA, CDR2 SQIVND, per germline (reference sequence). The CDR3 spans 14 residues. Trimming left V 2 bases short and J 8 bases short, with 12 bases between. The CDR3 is CASSITRANEKLFF. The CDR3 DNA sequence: TGTGCCAGTAGTATAACCAGGGCGAACGAAAAACTGTTTTTT.